This TCR beta chain was retrieved from a study of identical twins (dated by TCRdb to 2016 to 2017). Describing the broader study: TCR alpha and beta repertoires from monozygotic twins, unrelated adults of various ages and cord blood were deep-sequenced to test whether fetal clonotypes persist. Replicate twin experiments were performed at different times using different library preparation protocols to rule out contamination.

General conclusions and limits of the study: Abundant cord blood beta clonotypes carried fewer insertions; young adult naive repertoires showed a weaker similar trend, while memory repertoires showed none. A weaker excess of twin sharing was found in beta out-of-frame sequences because the signal-to-noise ratio was lowered by fewer shared sequences. Compared with coincidental sharing between unrelated individuals, out-of-frame TCR alpha sequences shared between twins showed an excess of sequences with low generation probability. Zero-insertion analyses could be partly confounded by invariant T cells such as MAIT and iNKT, though diverse VJ usage argued against such confounding for most clonotypes. Recombination models systematically underestimated out-of-frame TCR alpha sharing in monozygotic twins but agreed with sharing between unrelated individuals. Because the same donors could not be followed over many years, the conclusions relied on cross-sectional statistical analysis.

Reading the germline V gene gives CDR1 MDHEN and CDR2 SYDVKM. V is cut by 5 bases and J by 6 bases, and the space between the germline ends is 20 bases. The CDR3 has 16 amino acids, counting the end cysteine and phenylalanine. The CDR3 DNA has 48 bases and is translated from base 1. This clonotype came up many times. It has no known antigen specificity. No quality values exist for individual bases; no much larger clone is one base distant. The library was generated by 5' RACE. The sequencer was an Illumina HiSeq 2000. A universal primer binding site was introduced by template switching, and a unique molecular identifier was present in the final cDNA, enabling accurate counting of TCR cDNA molecules. Specific primers in the conserved constant-segment region were used to synthesize first-strand cDNA for TCR alpha and beta chains. To control for contamination, every cDNA library was double barcoded, receiving both a SMART-Mk sample barcode and Illumina barcodes. TruSeq adapter sequences along with Illumina sample barcodes were introduced in two successive PCR steps. The Illumina HiSeq platform was used with custom primers to sequence TCR alpha and beta cDNA libraries. The published analysis was carried out like this. MiGEC was used to process raw reads and extract unique molecular identifiers, and MiXCR was used to find CDR3 positions. For each individual, recombination models were inferred using an EM algorithm with the repgenHMM and IGoR tools. The analysis of shared clonotypes was done with the tcR package in R, with sharing normalized by the product of cloneset sizes. Out-of-frame nonproductive sequences were analyzed to study raw recombination free of thymic and clonal selection effects. The public sequencing data were trimmed at Q25 with fastp and processed into clonotypes with MiXCR by TCRdb, which kept only in-frame beta chains. Rows with a matching CDR3 protein are joined into one entry that keeps the most common DNA and genes. The V and J calls reflect TCRdb's pipeline rather than the authors' work. Across this sample there are hundreds of thousands of distinct CDR3 sequences, with less than 7% seen only once. The leading ten clones occupy around 2% of the sample.

All donors were healthy Caucasians. The researchers also sequenced three unrelated adults who were not twins: a male aged 18 to 30, a male aged 50 to 59, and a female aged 50 to 59. Miltenyi CD45RO+ enrichment and human naive T-cell isolation kits were used to isolate memory (CD45RO+) and naive T cells from PBMC. The sequenced sample consisted of naive T cells sorted from blood. The label giving this sample's cell subset or site can be read as: cells isolated with a human naive T-cell isolation kit. The TCR comes from a man aged 18 to 29 in good health. The sequence is built from TRBV28 and TRBJ2-1; the D segment could be TRBD2, given 6 matching bases. The sequence in DNA is TGTGCCAGCAGTAATCAAACTTCTAGCGTGGTCAATGAGCAGTTCTTC. Protein translation: CASSNQTSSVVNEQFF.